This entry is about one T cell receptor (beta chain). Source study methods: Amplifying reference gene primers gave estimates of nucleated cell counts. Repertoires were generated with immunoSEQ multiplex PCR, while TCRdb's copy carries only in-frame clones and drops some. For V, J and clone size, that table is used; D and trimming come from the DNA. This table holds some 220,000 clones, approximately 84% found once. The source of the sample is a study of blood T cell repertoires in COVID-19. Whole-study context: Both acute and convalescent COVID-19 samples were obtained from the United States, Italy and Spain. Nucleic acid was either cDNA or gDNA, and it came from T cells, B-cell-depleted T cells, or PBMCs.

Specimen: peripheral blood. The sequence derives from a man aged 50 to 60 with acute or convalescent COVID-19.

The CDR3 DNA is TGTGCCAGCTCACCTCTATCCAACGTTGAGGATTCACCCCTCCACTTT. Translation gives CASSPLSNVEDSPLHF. This sequence joins TRBV18 and TRBJ1-6; the D is unclear. In germline, CDR1 is KGHSH, CDR2 LQKENI. V dropped 3 bases and J dropped 8 bases, with 17 bases sitting between them. The CDR3 runs 16 residues.